The 8 T cell receptor beta chains below come from one sample, sequenced in a study of CXCR3-negative and CXCR3-positive naive CD8 T cells (dated by TCRdb to about 2019). Study-level results and caveats: Compared with CXCR3-negative naive cells, CXCR3-positive naive cells had TRB CDR3s with higher hydrophobicity (lower Kidera factor 4), lower energy, and higher strength and volume indices.

Antigen specificity for these receptors is unknown. Reads for this sample came from a NextSeq 550. The Human TCR Profiling Kit (MiLaboratory) was used to make UMI-labeled 5' RACE TRB cDNA libraries. The reads were reprocessed in TCRdb, with one entry per CDR3 protein sequence and no accompanying DNA. The sample's clone listing holds about 63,000 distinct CDR3 sequences. The ten largest make up around 5% of the sample. Material for sequencing was naive CXCR3+ CD8+ T cells from blood. The cell subset or site label on this specimen signifies: CD45RO-CCR7+CD27+CD95- naive CD8+ T cells expressing CXCR3 (TNR3+). The receptors derive from a human donor in good health. Some clones in this sample may be carry-over from other donors' samples.

V usage is TRBV29-1 and J usage is TRBJ2-7. The germline gives CDR1 SQVTM, CDR2 ANQGSEA. The CDR3 extends over 11 amino acids. This CDR3 is CSVGGLYEQYF.

This sequence joins TRBV7-9 and TRBJ2-7; there is no DNA to check the TCRdb D call of TRBD2. The CDR3 is 15 amino acids. Germline V gene sequence: CDR1 SEHNR, CDR2 FQNEAQ (reference sequence). CDR3: CASSLAGGSGYEQYF.

This chain connects TRBV4-1 to TRBJ1-1. This CDR3 spans 13 amino acids. In germline, CDR1 is MGHRA, CDR2 YSYEKL. CDR3 in amino acids: CASSQVGVTEAFF.

Considering frequency, this clonotype is medium-sized. This rearrangement joins TRBV29-1 to TRBJ1-2; TCRdb picks TRBD1, but there is no DNA to check that call. Germline loops: CDR1 SQVTM, CDR2 ANQGSEA. CDR3 size: 16 residues. CDR3 residues: CSVGGTGELEPYGYTF.

V usage is TRBV29-1 and J usage is TRBJ2-3; TCRdb lists TRBD1, though no DNA is available to test this call. This CDR3 contains 13 residues. CDR1 SQVTM and CDR2 ANQGSEA come from the germline V gene. This chain's CDR3 is CSVGGGSTDTQYF.

The rearrangement uses TRBV5-1 and TRBJ2-7; TCRdb proposes TRBD1, but this gene call is untestable without DNA. The germline CDR1 and CDR2 sequences are SGHRS and YFSETQ. This CDR3 contains 16 residues. CDR3 loop: CASSSFGTGSVPEQYF.

The chain couples TRBV29-1 to TRBJ2-1; the TCRdb call, TRBD1, lacks DNA for checking. This CDR3 has 14 amino acids. Germline V gene data show CDR1 as SQVTM and CDR2 as ANQGSEA. The CDR3 spells CSVDWTGRVYEQFF.

The chain couples TRBV4-2 to TRBJ2-7; the D gene TCRdb calls, TRBD1, cannot be checked with no DNA. The CDR3 contains 15 residues. CDR1 is LGHNA and CDR2 is YNFKEQ in the germline V gene. The CDR3 reads CASSLPGTNSYEQYF.